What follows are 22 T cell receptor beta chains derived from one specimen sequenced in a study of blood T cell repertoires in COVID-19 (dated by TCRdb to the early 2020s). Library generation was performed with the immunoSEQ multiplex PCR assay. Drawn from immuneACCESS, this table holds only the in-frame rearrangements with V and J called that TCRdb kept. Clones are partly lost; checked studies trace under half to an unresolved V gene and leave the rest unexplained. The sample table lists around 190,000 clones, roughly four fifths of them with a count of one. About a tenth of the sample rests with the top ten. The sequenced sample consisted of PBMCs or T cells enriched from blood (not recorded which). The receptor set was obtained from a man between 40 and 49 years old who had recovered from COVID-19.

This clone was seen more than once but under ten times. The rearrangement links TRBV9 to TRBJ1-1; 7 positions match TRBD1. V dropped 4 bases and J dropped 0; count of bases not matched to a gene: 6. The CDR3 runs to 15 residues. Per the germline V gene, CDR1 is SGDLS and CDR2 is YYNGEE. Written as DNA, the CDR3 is TGTGCCAGCAGCTCATCGGACAGGATGAACACTGAAGCTTTCTTT. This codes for CASSSSDRMNTEAFF.

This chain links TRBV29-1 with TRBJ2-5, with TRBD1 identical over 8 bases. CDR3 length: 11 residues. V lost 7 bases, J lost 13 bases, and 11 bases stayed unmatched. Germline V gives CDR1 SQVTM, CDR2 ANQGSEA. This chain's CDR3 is CSGYDRGQPYF. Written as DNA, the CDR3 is TGCAGCGGATATGACAGGGGCCAGCCGTACTTC.

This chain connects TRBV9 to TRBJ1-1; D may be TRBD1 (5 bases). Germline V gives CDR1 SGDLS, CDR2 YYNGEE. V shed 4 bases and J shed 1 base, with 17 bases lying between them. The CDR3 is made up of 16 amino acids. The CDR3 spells CASSLGGYRPNTEAFF. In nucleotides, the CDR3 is TGTGCCAGCAGCCTGGGGGGGTACAGGCCGAACACTGAAGCTTTCTTT. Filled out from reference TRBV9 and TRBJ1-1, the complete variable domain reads DSGVTQTPKHLITATGQRVTLRCSPRSGDLSVYWYQQSLDQGLQFLIQYYNGEERAKGNILERFSAQQFPDLHSELNLSSLELGDSALYFCASSLGGYRPNTEAFFGQGTRLTVV.

In DNA, the CDR3 is TGTGCCAGCAGTTACTCAATAGGTCAGGGGGAGTTCTTC. Its protein product is CASSYSIGQGEFF. This rearrangement joins TRBV6-5 to TRBJ2-1, with 7 bases matching TRBD1. V shed 0 bases, J shed 14 bases, and the junction held 7 bases outside the gene matches. Germline-derived CDR1 and CDR2 are MNHEY and SVGAGI. The CDR3 extends over 13 amino acids.

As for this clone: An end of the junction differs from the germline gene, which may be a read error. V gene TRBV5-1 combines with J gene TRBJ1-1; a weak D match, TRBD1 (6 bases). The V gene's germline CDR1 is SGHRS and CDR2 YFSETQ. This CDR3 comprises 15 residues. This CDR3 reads CTSSLEHRENTEAFF. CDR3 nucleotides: TGCACCAGCAGCTTGGAACACAGGGAGAACACTGAAGCTTTCTTT.

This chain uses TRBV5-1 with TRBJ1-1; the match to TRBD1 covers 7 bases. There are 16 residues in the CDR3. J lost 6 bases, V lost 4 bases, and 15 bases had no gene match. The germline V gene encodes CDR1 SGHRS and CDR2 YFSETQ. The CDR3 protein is CASSLTSPTGYPEAFF. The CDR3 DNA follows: TGCGCCAGCAGCCTCACCTCGCCGACAGGGTACCCTGAAGCTTTCTTT.

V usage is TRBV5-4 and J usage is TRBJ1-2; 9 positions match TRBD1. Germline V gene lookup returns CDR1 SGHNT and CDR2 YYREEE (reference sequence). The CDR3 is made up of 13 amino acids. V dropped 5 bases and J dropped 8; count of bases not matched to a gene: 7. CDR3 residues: CASSRDRVGGYTF. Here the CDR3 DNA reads TGTGCCAGCAGTCGGGACAGGGTGGGAGGCTACACCTTC.

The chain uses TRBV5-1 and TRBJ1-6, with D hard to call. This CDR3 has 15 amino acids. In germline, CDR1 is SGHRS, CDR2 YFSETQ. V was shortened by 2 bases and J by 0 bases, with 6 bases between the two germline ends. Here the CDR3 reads CASSFKLSYNSPLHF. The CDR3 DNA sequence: TGCGCCAGCAGCTTCAAGCTCTCCTATAATTCACCCCTCCACTTT.

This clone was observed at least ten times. The CDR3 here is CASSLFGTPNGYTF. The CDR3 DNA is TGTGCCAGCAGCTTGTTCGGGACACCTAATGGCTACACCTTC. J is TRBJ1-2 and V is TRBV7-9; weak D call: TRBD1 (6 bases). CDR1 SEHNR and CDR2 FQNEAQ come from the germline V gene (reference sequence). The CDR3 is 14 residues long. V shed 3 bases and J shed 6 bases, with 14 bases lying between them.

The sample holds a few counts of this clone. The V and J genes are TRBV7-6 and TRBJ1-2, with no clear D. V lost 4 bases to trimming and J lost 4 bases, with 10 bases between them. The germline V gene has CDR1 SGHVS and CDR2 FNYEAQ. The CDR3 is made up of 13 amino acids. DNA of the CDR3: TGTGCCAGCAGCTCGCGAACGGGCTATGGCTACACCTTC. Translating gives CASSSRTGYGYTF.

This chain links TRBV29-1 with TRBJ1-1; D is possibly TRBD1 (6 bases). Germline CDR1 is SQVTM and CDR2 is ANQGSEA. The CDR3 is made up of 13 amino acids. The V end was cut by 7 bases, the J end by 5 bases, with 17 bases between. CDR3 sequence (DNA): TGCAGCGCGTACAGGGCCGGGAAGACTGAAGCTTTCTTT. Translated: CSAYRAGKTEAFF.

The CDR3 loop reads CASSPLFTEAFF. As DNA, the CDR3 is TGTGCCAGCAGTCCACTCTTCACTGAAGCTTTCTTT. The gene calls are TRBV2 and TRBJ1-1; D uncertain. The length of the CDR3 is 12 residues. Trimming removed 5 bases at V and 4 bases at J, with 8 bases between. Germline lookup yields CDR1 SNHLY and CDR2 FYNNEI.

For the CDR3, the DNA is TGTGCCAGCAGTGAGGGGCGTAAAAAGAGGAACACTGAAGCTTTCTTT. Its translation is CASSEGRKKRNTEAFF. The gene calls are TRBV2 and TRBJ1-1; a possible D gene is TRBD1 (5 bases). This CDR3 has 16 residues. Germline CDR1 SNHLY, CDR2 FYNNEI. V dropped 3 bases and J dropped 1 base, with 15 bases sitting between them.

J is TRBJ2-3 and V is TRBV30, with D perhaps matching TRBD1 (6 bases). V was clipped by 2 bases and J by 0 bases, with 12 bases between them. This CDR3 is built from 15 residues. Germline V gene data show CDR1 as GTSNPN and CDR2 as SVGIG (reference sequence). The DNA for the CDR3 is TGTGCCTGGAGTCGACGGGACACTAGCACAGATACGCAGTATTTT. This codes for CAWSRRDTSTDTQYF. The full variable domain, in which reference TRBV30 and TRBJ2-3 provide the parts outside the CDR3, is SQTIHQWPATLVQPVGSPLSLECTVEGTSNPNLYWYRQAAGRGLQLLFYSVGIGQISSEVPQNLSASRPQDRQFILSSKKLLLSDSGFYLCAWSRRDTSTDTQYFGPGTRLTVL.

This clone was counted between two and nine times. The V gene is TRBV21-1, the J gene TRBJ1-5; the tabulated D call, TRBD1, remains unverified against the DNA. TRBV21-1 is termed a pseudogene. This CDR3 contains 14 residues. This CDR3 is CASSLRDRGEPQHF. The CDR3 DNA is TGTGCCAGCAGCCTCCGGGACAGGGGGGAACCCCAGCATTTT.

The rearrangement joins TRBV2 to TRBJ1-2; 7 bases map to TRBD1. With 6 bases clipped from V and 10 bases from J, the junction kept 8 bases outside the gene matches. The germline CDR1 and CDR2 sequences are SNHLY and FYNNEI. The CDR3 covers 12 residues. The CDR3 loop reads CASSSTGTFYTF. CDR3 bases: TGTGCCAGCAGCTCGACAGGGACCTTCTACACCTTC.

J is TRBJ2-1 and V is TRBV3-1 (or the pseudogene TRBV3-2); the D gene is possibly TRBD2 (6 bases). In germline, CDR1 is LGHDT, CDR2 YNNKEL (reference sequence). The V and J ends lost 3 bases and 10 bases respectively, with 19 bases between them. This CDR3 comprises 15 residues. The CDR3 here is CASSQPGAAFGEQFF. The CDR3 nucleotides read TGTGCCAGCAGCCAGCCGGGAGCCGCCTTTGGAGAGCAGTTCTTC.

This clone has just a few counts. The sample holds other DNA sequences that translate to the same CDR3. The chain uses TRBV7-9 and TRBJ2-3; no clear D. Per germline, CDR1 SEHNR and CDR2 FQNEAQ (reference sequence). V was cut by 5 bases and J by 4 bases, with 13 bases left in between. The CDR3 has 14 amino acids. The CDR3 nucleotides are TGTGCCAGCAGCCCCGGCCTGGCGGCAGATACGCAGTATTTT. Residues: CASSPGLAADTQYF.

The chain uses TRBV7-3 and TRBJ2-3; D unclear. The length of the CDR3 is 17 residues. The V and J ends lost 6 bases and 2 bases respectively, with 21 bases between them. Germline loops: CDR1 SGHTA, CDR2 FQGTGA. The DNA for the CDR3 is TGTGCCAGCAGTCCATACTCCCATGTCCAGGTCACAGATACGCAGTATTTT. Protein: CASSPYSHVQVTDTQYF.

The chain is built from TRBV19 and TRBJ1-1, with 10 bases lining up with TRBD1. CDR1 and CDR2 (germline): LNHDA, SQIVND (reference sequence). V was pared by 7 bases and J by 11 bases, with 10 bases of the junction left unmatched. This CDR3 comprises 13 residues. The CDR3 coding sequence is TGTGCCAGTACCCGGGGGGACAGGGGCGCGGCTTTCTTT. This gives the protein CASTRGDRGAAFF.

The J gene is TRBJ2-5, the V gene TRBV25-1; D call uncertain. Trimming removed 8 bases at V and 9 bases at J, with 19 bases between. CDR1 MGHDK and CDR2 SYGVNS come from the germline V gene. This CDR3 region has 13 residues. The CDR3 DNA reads TGTGCCAGCCAGTTAAACAGAACACTGGCCCAGTACTTC. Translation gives CASQLNRTLAQYF. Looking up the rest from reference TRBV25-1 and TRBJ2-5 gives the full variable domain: EADIYQTPRYLVIGTGKKITLECSQTMGHDKMYWYQQDPGMELHLIHYSYGVNSTEKGDLSSESTVSRIRTEHFPLTLESARPSHTSQYLCASQLNRTLAQYFGPGTRLLVL.

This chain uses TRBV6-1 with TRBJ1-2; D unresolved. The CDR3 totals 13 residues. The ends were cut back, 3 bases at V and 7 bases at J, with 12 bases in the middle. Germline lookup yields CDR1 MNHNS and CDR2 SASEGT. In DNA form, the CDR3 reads TGTGCCAGCAGTGACCCTCATTCTACTGGCTACACCTTC. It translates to CASSDPHSTGYTF.